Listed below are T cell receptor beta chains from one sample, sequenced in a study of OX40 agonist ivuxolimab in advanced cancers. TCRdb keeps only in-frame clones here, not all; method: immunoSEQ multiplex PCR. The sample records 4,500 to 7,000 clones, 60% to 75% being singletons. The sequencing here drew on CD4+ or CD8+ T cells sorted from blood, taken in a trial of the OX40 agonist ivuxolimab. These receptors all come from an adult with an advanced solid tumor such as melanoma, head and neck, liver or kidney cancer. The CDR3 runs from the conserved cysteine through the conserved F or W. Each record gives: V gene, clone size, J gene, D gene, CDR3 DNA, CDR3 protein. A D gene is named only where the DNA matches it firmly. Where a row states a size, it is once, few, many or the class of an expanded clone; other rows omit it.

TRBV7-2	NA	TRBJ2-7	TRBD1	TGTGCCAGCAGCTCCCGACAGGGTATCTACGAGCAGTACTTC	CASSSRQGIYEQYF
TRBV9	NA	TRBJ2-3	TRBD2	TGTGCCAGCAGCGTGAGCGGGGGGGTCGCAGATACGCAGTATTTT	CASSVSGGVADTQYF
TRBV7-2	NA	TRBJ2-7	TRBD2	TGTGCCAGCAGCTCAACGGGACTACCTTCCTACGAGCAGTACTTC	CASSSTGLPSYEQYF
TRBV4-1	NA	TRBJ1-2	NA	TGCGCCAGCAGCCAAGATGCGTGGGGTAACTATGGCTACACCTTC	CASSQDAWGNYGYTF
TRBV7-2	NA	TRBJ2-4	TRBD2	TGTGCCAGCAGCCCCGAACACCGGGACTACTTAGCCAAAAACATTCAGTACTTC	CASSPEHRDYLAKNIQYF
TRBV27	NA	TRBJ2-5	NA	TGTGCCAGCAGTCCCGGTGGGGGGACCCAGTACTTC	CASSPGGGTQYF
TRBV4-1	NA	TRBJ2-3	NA	TGCGCCAGCAGCCAAGATGGTAGCGGCCATCACACAGATACGCAGTATTTT	CASSQDGSGHHTDTQYF
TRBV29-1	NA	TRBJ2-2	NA	TGCAGCGTTGAACGCGGACGGACCGGGGAGCTGTTTTTT	CSVERGRTGELFF
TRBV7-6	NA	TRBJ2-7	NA	TGTGCCAGCAGCCCCACTTCCCTCGAGCAGTACTTC	CASSPTSLEQYF
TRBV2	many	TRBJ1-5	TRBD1	TGTGCCAGCAGTCAGACAGGGATGAGCAATCAGCCCCAGCATTTT	CASSQTGMSNQPQHF
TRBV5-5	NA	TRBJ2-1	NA	TGTGCCAGCAGCCGAGACGGGACGGAGTTCTTC	CASSRDGTEFF
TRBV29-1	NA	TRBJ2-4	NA	TGCAGTGGGGGAGTTTCCGGAAACATTCAGTACTTC	CSGGVSGNIQYF
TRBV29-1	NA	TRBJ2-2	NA	TGCAGCGTTGGGGTTGCGAACACCGGGGAGCTGTTTTTT	CSVGVANTGELFF
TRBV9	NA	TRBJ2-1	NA	TGTGCCAGCAGCTTTAGCGGTACCTCCTACAATGAGCAGTTCTTC	CASSFSGTSYNEQFF
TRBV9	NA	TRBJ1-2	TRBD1	TGTGCCAGCAGCGACCATTCCGGGACAGGGACCTATGGCTACACCTTC	CASSDHSGTGTYGYTF
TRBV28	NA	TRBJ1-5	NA	TGTGCCAGCAGCTCCCAGAGGGGGTCGGGCAATCAGCCCCAGCATTTT	CASSSQRGSGNQPQHF
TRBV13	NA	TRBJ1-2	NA	TGTGCCAGCAGTCTGGGACGGGACTATGGCTACACCTTC	CASSLGRDYGYTF
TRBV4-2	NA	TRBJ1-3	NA	TGTGCCAGCAGCGTCTCCTTTAATGGAAACACCATATATTTT	CASSVSFNGNTIYF
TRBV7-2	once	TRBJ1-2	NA	TGTGCCAGCAGCTTAATGGGCAGTAACTATGGCTACACCTTC	CASSLMGSNYGYTF
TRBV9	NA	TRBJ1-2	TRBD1	TGTGCCAGCAGCGCCTCTGGACAGGAGACCTTCTATGGCTACACCTTC	CASSASGQETFYGYTF
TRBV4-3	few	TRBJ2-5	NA	TGCGCCAGCAGCCCAGGGGTAGGACACAAGTACCAAGAGACCCAGTACTTC	CASSPGVGHKYQETQYF
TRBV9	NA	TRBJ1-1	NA	TGTGCCAGCAGCACCCTTCAGGGTGATGAAGCTTTCTTT	CASSTLQGDEAFF
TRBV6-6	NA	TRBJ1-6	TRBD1	TGTGCCAGCAGCTCTACAGGGGTCGGAAATTCACCCCTCCACTTT	CASSSTGVGNSPLHF
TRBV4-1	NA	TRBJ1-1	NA	TGCGCCAGCAGCCAAGATCCCGGAATGAACACTGAAGCTTTCTTT	CASSQDPGMNTEAFF
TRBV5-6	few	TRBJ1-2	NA	TGTGCCAGCAGCTTGGGACGAAACTATGGCTACACCTTC	CASSLGRNYGYTF
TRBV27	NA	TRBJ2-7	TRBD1	TGTGCCAGCAGGACCGGGACAGGGGACGAGCAGTACTTC	CASRTGTGDEQYF
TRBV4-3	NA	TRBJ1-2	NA	TGCGCCAGCAGCCAGGATCAGAGCGACAGCTATGGCTACACCTTC	CASSQDQSDSYGYTF
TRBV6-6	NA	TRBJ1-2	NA	TGTGCCAGCAGACCTCGAGGTTGGAAAGGTGATGGCTACACCTTC	CASRPRGWKGDGYTF
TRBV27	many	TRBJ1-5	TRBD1	TGTGCCAGCGGACAGGGATTTCAGCCCCAGCATTTT	CASGQGFQPQHF
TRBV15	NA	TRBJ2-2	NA	TGTGCCACCAGCGGAGGACTTTCAAGGGAGCTGTTTTTT	CATSGGLSRELFF
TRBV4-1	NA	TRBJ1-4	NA	TGCGCCAGCAGCCAAGAAACGGGACACTTTAATGAAAAACTGTTTTTT	CASSQETGHFNEKLFF
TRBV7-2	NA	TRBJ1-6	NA	TGTGCCAGCAGCCCAAGACAGTCCTATAATTCACCCCTCCACTTT	CASSPRQSYNSPLHF
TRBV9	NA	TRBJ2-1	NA	TGTGCCAGCAGCCCCCGCCGGGGAGCAGCTCCGACGTTCTTC	CASSPRRGAAPTFF
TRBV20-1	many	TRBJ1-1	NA	TGCAGTGCAGGACAGTGGACTGAAGCTTTCTTT	CSAGQWTEAFF
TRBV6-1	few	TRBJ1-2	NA	TGTGCCAGCAGTGAAAGTGCAGCGTACACGGCGTATGGCTACACCTTC	CASSESAAYTAYGYTF
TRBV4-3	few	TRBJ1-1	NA	TGCGCCAGCAGCCAAGTCCATAGGGCTGAAGCTTTCTTT	CASSQVHRAEAFF
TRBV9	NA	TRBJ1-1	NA	TGTGCCAGCAGCGTAGAGGACAGACACACTGAAGCTTTCTTT	CASSVEDRHTEAFF
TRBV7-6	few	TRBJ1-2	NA	TGTGCCAGCAGCTCAAGTGTCAACTATGGCTACACCTTC	CASSSSVNYGYTF
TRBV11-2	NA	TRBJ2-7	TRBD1	TGTGCCAGCAGCTTACGGGTAGGGGGCCCCTCCTACGAGCAGTACTTC	CASSLRVGGPSYEQYF
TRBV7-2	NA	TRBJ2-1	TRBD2	TGTGCCAGCAGAGCGACTAGCGGGTTGATTAGCTCCTACAATGAGCAGTTCTTC	CASRATSGLISSYNEQFF
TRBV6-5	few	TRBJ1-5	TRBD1	TGTGCCAGCAGAGAGCCGGGACAGGGAGGTCAGCCCCAGCATTTT	CASREPGQGGQPQHF
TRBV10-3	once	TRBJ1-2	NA	TGTGCCATCAGTGAGTCGACGGGAGCTATTAACTATGGCTACACCTTC	CAISESTGAINYGYTF
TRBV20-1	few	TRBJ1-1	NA	TGCAGTGCCACAGTGAACACTGAAGCTTTCTTT	CSATVNTEAFF
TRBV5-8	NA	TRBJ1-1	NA	TGTGCCAGCAGCCCTAACTGGGGGAACACTGAAGCTTTCTTT	CASSPNWGNTEAFF
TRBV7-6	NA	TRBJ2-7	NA	TGTGCCAGCAGCTTACAGGGTGGGGGCGGCGAGCAGTACTTC	CASSLQGGGGEQYF
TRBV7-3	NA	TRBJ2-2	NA	TGTGCCAGCAGCCCGTACAACACCGGGGAGCTGTTTTTT	CASSPYNTGELFF
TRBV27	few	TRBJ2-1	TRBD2	TGTGCCAGCAGAAGTTCGATTAGCGGGTACAATGAGCAGTTCTTC	CASRSSISGYNEQFF
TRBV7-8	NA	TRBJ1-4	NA	TGTGCCAGCAGCTCTCCGGGCCTCACGGAAGAAAAACTGTTTTTT	CASSSPGLTEEKLFF
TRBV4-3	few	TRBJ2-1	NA	TGCGCCAGCAGCCATGGAGGAATTGAGCAGTTCTTC	CASSHGGIEQFF
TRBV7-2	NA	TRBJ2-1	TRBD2	TGTGCCAGCAGCTTAGGGAGCGGGGGGGTAGAGCAGTTCTTC	CASSLGSGGVEQFF
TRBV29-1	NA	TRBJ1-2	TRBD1	TGCAGCGTTGGAACAGGGGATGGCTACACCTTC	CSVGTGDGYTF
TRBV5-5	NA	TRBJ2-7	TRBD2	TGTGCCAGCAGCTTGGCGACTAGCTTCTCCTACGAGCAGTACTTC	CASSLATSFSYEQYF
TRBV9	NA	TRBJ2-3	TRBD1	TGTGCCAGCAGCACAAGGACAGGGGACCTCACAGATACGCAGTATTTT	CASSTRTGDLTDTQYF
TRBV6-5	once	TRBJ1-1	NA	TGTGCCAGCAGTCCGGCATGGGGGGAGGCTTTCTTT	CASSPAWGEAFF
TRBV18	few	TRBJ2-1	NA	TGTGCCAGCTCACCCCCGGACCGTTACAATGAGCAGTTCTTC	CASSPPDRYNEQFF
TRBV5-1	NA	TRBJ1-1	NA	TGCGCCAGCAGCCCCGAAACAGTGAACACTGAAGCTTTCTTT	CASSPETVNTEAFF
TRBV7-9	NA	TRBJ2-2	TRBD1	TGTGCCAGCAGTTCTAACAGACAGGGGATAGGCACCGGGGAGCTGTTTTTT	CASSSNRQGIGTGELFF
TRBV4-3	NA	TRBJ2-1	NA	TGCGCCAGCAGCCAAGATCCCCTGTCCTACAATGAGCAGTTCTTC	CASSQDPLSYNEQFF